The entry below describes one T cell receptor (beta chain). The same CDR3 is also encoded by other DNA sequences in this sample. The data were taken from a study of blood T cell repertoires in COVID-19. TCRdb keeps only in-frame clones here, not all; method: immunoSEQ multiplex PCR. The table includes about 280,000 clones, about nine tenths detected once. V was shortened by 3 bases and J by 3 bases, with 9 bases between the two germline ends. Germline V gene lookup returns CDR1 GTSNPN and CDR2 SVGIG (reference sequence). This CDR3 contains 13 residues. The sample comprised peripheral blood. V gene TRBV30 combines with J gene TRBJ1-5; D is possibly TRBD1 (6 bases). This sequence was found in a woman aged 25 to 39 with COVID-19, enrolled during active disease. The CDR3 sequence is CAWSRGPNQPQHF. The CDR3 DNA reads as TGTGCCTGGAGCAGGGGCCCCAATCAGCCCCAGCATTTT.